This T cell receptor (beta chain) was sequenced in a study of shared clonotypes between healthy human individuals. Assay used: immunoSEQ multiplex PCR; TCRdb lists only in-frame clones, some missing. The sample yields over 2 million clones, around 90% seen once. The length of the CDR3 is 14 residues. CDR1 and CDR2 from the germline V gene are MNHNS and SASEGT. V was pared by 5 bases and J by 3 bases, with 14 bases between. This clone was seen once. Sequences were obtained from naive CD4+ T cells from PBMCs. Subset noted: CD45RA+ positively selected. V usage is TRBV6-1 and J usage is TRBJ2-7, with D unresolved. This TCR derives from a man between 18 and 29 years old in good health. Some clones in this sample may be carry-over from other donors' samples. The CDR3 DNA reads as TGTGCCAGCAGTCGGGCCTCTGATTTCTACGAGCAGTACTTC. Translation: CASSRASDFYEQYF.